This T cell receptor beta chain was recorded in a study of blood T cells in healthy people across ages. The authors ran a second PCR of 7 to 11 cycles using a sample-barcoded 5' primer and a J-beta primer mix. TCRdb reanalysed the 5' RACE reads using MiXCR and keeps one entry per CDR3 protein. The table lists some 710,000 distinct CDR3 sequences, 22% of them singletons. The study recruited healthy Caucasian donors from Russia who were aged roughly 6 to 95. This clonotype has only a few counts. Its antigen is undetermined. Notes on the study in general: No conclusive comparison of naive versus antigen-experienced cells was possible with unsorted PBMCs.

Trimming stripped 6 bases from V and 1 base from J, with 6 bases between. CDR1 and CDR2 (germline): ENHRY, SYGVKD. The CDR3 spans 12 residues. The rearrangement uses TRBV10-3 and TRBJ1-1, with D possibly being TRBD1 (6 bases). The sample comprised blood. This TCR derives from a man between 65 and 85 years old in good health. The CDR3 protein is CAIRGQNTEAFF. The CDR3 nucleotides are TGTGCCATCAGGGGACAGAACACTGAAGCTTTCTTT.